These T cell receptor beta chains were read from a single sample in a study of identical twins. TCRdb reprocessed the 5' RACE reads with MiXCR, giving one entry per CDR3 protein. Among approximately 530,000 distinct CDR3 sequences, around 24% were seen once, and the ten largest hold more than 0.4%. The same data also went into a second study, on yellow fever vaccine responses in identical twins.

Sequencing was carried out using CD4+ T cells sorted from blood. The receptors were gathered from a woman between 18 and 29 years old in good health. The CDR3 runs from the conserved cysteine through the conserved F or W. The D gene is left open where the match is weak. Size is omitted from some rows. Given values are once, few, many or a class for expanded clones.

V gene	J gene	clone size	D gene	CDR3 DNA	CDR3 protein
TRBV10-3	TRBJ2-6	few	NA	TGTGCCATCAGCCCGGGGAAGGGCAGGACCTCTGGGGCCAACGTCCTGACTTTC	CAISPGKGRTSGANVLTF
TRBV7-9	TRBJ2-2	NA	NA	TGTGCCAGCAGCTTGTTAAGGGGCACCGGGGAGCTGTTTTTT	CASSLLRGTGELFF
TRBV3-1	TRBJ2-1	NA	NA	TGTGCCAGCAGCCAAGCCCGGACCGGGGATGAGCAGTTCTTC	CASSQARTGDEQFF
TRBV15	TRBJ2-3	few	TRBD2	TGTGCCACCTCAACCACTATACTAGCGGGAGGTCCGGATACGCAGTATTTT	CATSTTILAGGPDTQYF
TRBV5-5	TRBJ1-1	few	TRBD1	TGTGCCAGCAGCATGGACAGGGGGAACACTGAAGCTTTCTTT	CASSMDRGNTEAFF
TRBV6-1	TRBJ2-4	NA	TRBD2	TGTGCCATCACTAGCGGGAGGGCCGAAGACAAAAACATTCAGTACTTC	CAITSGRAEDKNIQYF
TRBV20-1	TRBJ2-3	NA	TRBD2	TGCAGTGCTACCCCCCTCACTAGCGGGAGTACTGGCACAGATACGCAGTATTTT	CSATPLTSGSTGTDTQYF
TRBV6-1	TRBJ2-5	NA	NA	TGTGCCAGCAGCCCGACCACTAGGAGGGTCCAAGAGACCCAGTACTTC	CASSPTTRRVQETQYF
TRBV7-2	TRBJ1-5	NA	NA	TGTGCCAGCAGCTTAGTTTCGGATCAGCCCCAGCATTTT	CASSLVSDQPQHF
TRBV6-1	TRBJ2-7	few	TRBD2	TGTGCCAGCAGCAAGAGACTAGCGGGAGGCCGAGGGCTCTACGAGCAGTACTTC	CASSKRLAGGRGLYEQYF
TRBV29-1	TRBJ1-6	few	TRBD1	TGCAGCGCCGGGGACAGCAATTCACCCCTCCACTTT	CSAGDSNSPLHF
TRBV6-1	TRBJ1-4	NA	TRBD1	TGTGCCAGCAGACGAAGGACGGGACAGGGGAATGAAAAACTGTTTTTT	CASRRRTGQGNEKLFF
TRBV5-1	TRBJ2-2	NA	NA	TGCGCCAGCAGCTTCGGTGGGGGGGCCTCCGGGGAGCTGTTTTTT	CASSFGGGASGELFF
TRBV6-1	TRBJ1-3	NA	TRBD1	TGTGCCAGCAGGAGCCCGGGGACAGGGGCTGTCTCTGGAAACACCATATATTTT	CASRSPGTGAVSGNTIYF
TRBV6-5	TRBJ2-1	NA	TRBD2	TGTGCCAGCAGTTACTCTGGACTAGCGGGACGAAATGAGCAGTTCTTC	CASSYSGLAGRNEQFF
TRBV3-1	TRBJ2-1	NA	NA	TGTGCCAGCAGTCACGGGACGGACGAGCAGTTCTTC	CASSHGTDEQFF